This TCR beta chain comes out of a study of blood T cells in healthy people across ages. It was roughly 10 milliliters of peripheral blood that were drawn from each donor. Per sample, at least 5 micrograms of total RNA were extracted. This clonotype is a singleton in its sample. Alongside a J-beta primer mix, a sample-barcoded 5' primer served in a second PCR lasting about 6 to 11 cycles. Through a template-switch adaptor with 12 random nucleotides, each cDNA molecule received a tag. TCRdb re-derived calls from the 5' RACE reads in MiXCR, one entry per CDR3 protein. This table has just over 800,000 distinct CDR3 sequences, approximately 65% appearing once. Sequenced sample: blood. This clonotype was sampled from a man in his thirties or forties in good health.

CDR3 bases: TGTGCCAGCAGCTTTGGTTCGAGGGGAGTTAATGAAAAACTGTTTTTT. This sequence encodes CASSFGSRGVNEKLFF. The rearrangement uses TRBV7-9 and TRBJ1-4; perhaps TRBD1 as D (5 bases). Looked up from germline, CDR1 is SEHNR and CDR2 is FQNEAQ (reference sequence). This CDR3 region has 16 residues. V was trimmed by 3 bases and J by 4 bases, leaving 15 bases between them.